The 5 T cell receptor beta chains listed next were all sequenced from one sample in a study of cytomegalovirus exposure and HLA in healthy donors. The PCR was carried out with 60 Vbeta primers and 13 Jbeta primers. Profiled with immunoSEQ multiplex PCR; TCRdb holds only in-frame clones, not every one. The data hold some 220,000 clones, with roughly 81% observed a single time. Sequenced material: PBMCs. The receptor source for this set is a girl aged 2 to 10 in good health and CMV-seronegative.

The chain uses TRBV7-8 and TRBJ2-1, with D possibly matching TRBD1 (10 bases). V was trimmed by 4 bases and J by 0 bases, leaving 22 bases between them. Germline V gives CDR1 SGHVS, CDR2 FQNEAQ. The CDR3 consists of 19 residues. The chain's CDR3 is CASSYDRGLAGSSYNEQFF. The CDR3 nucleotides are TGTGCCAGCAGCTACGACAGGGGGCTAGCGGGGAGCTCCTACAATGAGCAGTTCTTC.

Here the CDR3 DNA reads TGTGCCAGCAGCCACGGGAGGACTAGCGGCGAAGGCTCCTACAATGAGCAGTTCTTC. It encodes CASSHGRTSGEGSYNEQFF. The rearrangement joins TRBV7-8 to TRBJ2-1; 10 nucleotides match TRBD2. This CDR3 region has 19 residues. Germline V gives CDR1 SGHVS, CDR2 FQNEAQ. J lost 0 bases, V lost 5 bases, and 13 bases had no gene match.

The chain is built from TRBV6-1 and TRBJ2-5; 8 bases are a match to TRBD2. After removal of 11 bases from V and 4 bases from J, the junction contained 9 bases not matched to a gene. Germline CDR1 is MNHNS and CDR2 is SASEGT. The CDR3 is 13 amino acids. This CDR3 reads CAGQTGGRETQYF. CDR3 bases: TGTGCCGGCCAAACGGGGGGGAGAGAGACCCAGTACTTC.

The chain combines TRBV5-8 with TRBJ1-1, with 7 bases matching TRBD1. Unmatched junction bases numbered 3, after V lost 3 bases and J lost 4 bases. The CDR3 runs to 13 residues. The germline V gene has CDR1 SGHTS and CDR2 YDEGEE. The CDR3 is CASSYNRGTEAFF. The CDR3 coding sequence is TGTGCCAGCAGCTATAACAGGGGCACTGAAGCTTTCTTT.

The chain recombines TRBV27 with TRBJ2-7; TRBD1 matches at 10 bases. With 6 bases clipped from V and 3 bases from J, the junction kept 5 bases outside the gene matches. CDR1 and CDR2 (germline): MNHEY, SMNVEV (reference sequence). The CDR3 totals 14 residues. The CDR3 DNA reads TGTGCCAGCAGCCCCGACAGGGGGCTCTACGAGCAGTACTTC. Protein sequence: CASSPDRGLYEQYF.